This TCR beta chain was captured by sequencing in a study of blood T cells in healthy people across ages. Study-wide findings and caveats: Changes seen in expanded clonotypes were possibly confounded by donor CMV status left unknown. Age brought a roughly linear fall in TCR beta diversity measured per million T cells.

In germline, CDR1 is LNHNV, CDR2 YYDKDF (reference sequence). Trimming took 6 bases from V and 0 from J, leaving 8 bases between them. This CDR3 has 13 amino acids. Using a J-beta primer mix together with a sample-barcoded 5' primer, a second PCR was run for about 6 to 11 cycles. Every molecule of cDNA carried a tag from a template-switch adaptor with 12 random nucleotides. MiXCR, run by TCRdb on the 5' RACE reads, gives a single entry per CDR3 protein. The data contain 1,100,000 or so distinct CDR3 sequences, more than 40% of them singletons. RNA extraction gave at least 5 micrograms of total RNA per sample. This clonotype was recorded a few times. Its antigen is as yet unknown.

The receptor's source is a woman aged 60-75 years in good health. This chain joins TRBV15 and TRBJ1-1; possibly TRBD1 for D (5 bases). Sequences were obtained from blood. CDR3 loop: CATSSGMNTEAFF. DNA for the CDR3: TGTGCCACCAGTTCAGGGATGAACACTGAAGCTTTCTTT.